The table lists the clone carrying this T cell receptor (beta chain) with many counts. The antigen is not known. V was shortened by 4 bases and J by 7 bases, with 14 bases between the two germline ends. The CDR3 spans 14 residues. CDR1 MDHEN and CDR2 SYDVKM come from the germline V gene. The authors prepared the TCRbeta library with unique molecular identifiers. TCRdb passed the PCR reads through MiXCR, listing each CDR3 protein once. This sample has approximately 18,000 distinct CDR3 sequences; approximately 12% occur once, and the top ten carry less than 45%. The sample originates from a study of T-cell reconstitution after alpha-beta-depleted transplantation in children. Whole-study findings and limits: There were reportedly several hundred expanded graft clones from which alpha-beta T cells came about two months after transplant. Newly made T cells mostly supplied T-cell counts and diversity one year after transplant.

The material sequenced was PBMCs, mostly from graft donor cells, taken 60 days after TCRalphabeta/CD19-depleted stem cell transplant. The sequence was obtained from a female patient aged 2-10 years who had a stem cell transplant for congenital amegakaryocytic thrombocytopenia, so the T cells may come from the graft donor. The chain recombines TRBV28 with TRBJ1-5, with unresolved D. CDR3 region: CASSSPRVVQPQHF. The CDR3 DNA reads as TGTGCCAGCAGTTCCCCGAGGGTCGTGCAGCCCCAGCATTTT.